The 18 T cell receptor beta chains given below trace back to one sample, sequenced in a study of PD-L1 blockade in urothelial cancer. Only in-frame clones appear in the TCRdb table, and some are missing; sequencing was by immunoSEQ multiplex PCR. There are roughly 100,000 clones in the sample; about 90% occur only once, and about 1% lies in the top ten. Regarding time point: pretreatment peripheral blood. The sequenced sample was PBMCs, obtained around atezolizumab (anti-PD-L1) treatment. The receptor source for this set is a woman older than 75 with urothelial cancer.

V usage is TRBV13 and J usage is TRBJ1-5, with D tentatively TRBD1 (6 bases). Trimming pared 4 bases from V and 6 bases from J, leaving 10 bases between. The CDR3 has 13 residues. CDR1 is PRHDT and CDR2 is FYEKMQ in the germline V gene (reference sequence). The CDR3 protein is CASSSGQFQPQHF. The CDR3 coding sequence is TGTGCCAGCAGCTCCGGACAGTTTCAGCCCCAGCATTTT.

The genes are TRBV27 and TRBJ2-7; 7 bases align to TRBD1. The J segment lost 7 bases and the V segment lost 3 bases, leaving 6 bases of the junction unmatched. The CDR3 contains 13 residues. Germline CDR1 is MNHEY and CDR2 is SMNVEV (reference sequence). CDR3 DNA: TGTGCCAGCAGTTTCGGGACAGCAAGTGAGCAGTACTTC. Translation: CASSFGTASEQYF.

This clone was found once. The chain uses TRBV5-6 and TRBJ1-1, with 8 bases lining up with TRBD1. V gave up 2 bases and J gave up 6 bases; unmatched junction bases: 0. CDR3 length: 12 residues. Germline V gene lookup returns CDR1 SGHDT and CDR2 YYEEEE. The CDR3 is CASSFRGPEAFF. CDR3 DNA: TGTGCCAGCAGCTTCAGGGGGCCTGAAGCTTTCTTT.

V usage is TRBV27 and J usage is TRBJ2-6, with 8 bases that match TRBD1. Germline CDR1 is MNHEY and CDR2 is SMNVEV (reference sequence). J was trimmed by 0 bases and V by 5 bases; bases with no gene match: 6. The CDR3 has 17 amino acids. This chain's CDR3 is CASSPRTGTSGANVLTF. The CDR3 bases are TGTGCCAGCAGTCCCCGGACAGGGACCTCTGGGGCCAACGTCCTGACTTTC.

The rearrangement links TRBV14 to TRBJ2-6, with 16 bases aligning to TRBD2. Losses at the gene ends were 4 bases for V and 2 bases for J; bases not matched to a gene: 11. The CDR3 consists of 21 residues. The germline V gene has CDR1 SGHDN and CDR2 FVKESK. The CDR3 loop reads CASSPYGTSGRARPGANVLTF. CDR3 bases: TGTGCCAGCAGCCCATACGGGACTAGCGGGAGGGCCCGTCCTGGGGCCAACGTCCTGACTTTC.

CDR3 sequence (DNA): TGTGCCTGGAGTGCCGGGAACACCGGGGAGCTGTTTTTT. Its translation: CAWSAGNTGELFF. V and J are TRBV30 and TRBJ2-2, with D unclear. This CDR3 comprises 13 residues. V lost 1 base and J 1 base, leaving 4 bases between the germline ends. CDR1 and CDR2 from the germline V gene are GTSNPN and SVGIG (reference sequence).

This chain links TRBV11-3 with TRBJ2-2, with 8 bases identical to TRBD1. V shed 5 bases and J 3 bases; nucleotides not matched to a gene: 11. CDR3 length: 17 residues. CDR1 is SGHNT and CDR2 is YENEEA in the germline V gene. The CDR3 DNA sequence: TGTGCCAGCAGCACCCCAGGGGGCACCAGGGACACCGGGGAGCTGTTTTTT. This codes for CASSTPGGTRDTGELFF.

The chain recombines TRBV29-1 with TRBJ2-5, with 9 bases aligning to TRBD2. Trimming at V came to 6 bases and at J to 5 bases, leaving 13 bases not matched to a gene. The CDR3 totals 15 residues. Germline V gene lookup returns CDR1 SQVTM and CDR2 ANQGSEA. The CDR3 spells CSVHTSGHLRETQYF. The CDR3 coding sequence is TGCAGCGTGCACACTAGCGGGCACCTTCGGGAGACCCAGTACTTC.

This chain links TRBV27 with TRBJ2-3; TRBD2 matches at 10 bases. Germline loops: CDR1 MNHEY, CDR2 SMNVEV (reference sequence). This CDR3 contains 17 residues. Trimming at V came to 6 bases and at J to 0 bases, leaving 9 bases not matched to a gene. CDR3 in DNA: TGTGCCAGCAGAACCGGGACTAGCGAATGGAGCACAGATACGCAGTATTTT. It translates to CASRTGTSEWSTDTQYF.

CDR3 region: CASSFLRQGRDGYTF. CDR3 nucleotide sequence: TGTGCCAGCAGTTTCCTACGACAGGGGAGGGATGGCTACACCTTC. This chain connects TRBV27 to TRBJ1-2; 8 nucleotides match TRBD1. J lost 6 bases, V lost 3 bases, and 9 bases had no gene match. Germline V gene sequence: CDR1 MNHEY, CDR2 SMNVEV (reference sequence). The CDR3 spans 15 residues.

As DNA, the CDR3 is TGTGCCAGCAGCTTAGCGTCAGGGCACGGGAATGAGCAGTTCTTC. This sequence encodes CASSLASGHGNEQFF. The J gene is TRBJ2-1, the V gene TRBV7-7; maybe TRBD1 (5 bases). The CDR3 runs to 15 residues. V lost 0 bases, J lost 7 bases, and 13 bases lay in between. Germline V lookup: CDR1 SSHAT, CDR2 FNYEAQ (reference sequence).

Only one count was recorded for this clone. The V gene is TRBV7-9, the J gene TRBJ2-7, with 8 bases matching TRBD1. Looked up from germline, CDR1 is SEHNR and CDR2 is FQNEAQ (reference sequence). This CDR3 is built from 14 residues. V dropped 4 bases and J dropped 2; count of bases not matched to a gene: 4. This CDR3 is CASSSSGQAYEQYF. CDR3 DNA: TGTGCCAGCAGCTCCTCGGGACAGGCCTACGAGCAGTACTTC.

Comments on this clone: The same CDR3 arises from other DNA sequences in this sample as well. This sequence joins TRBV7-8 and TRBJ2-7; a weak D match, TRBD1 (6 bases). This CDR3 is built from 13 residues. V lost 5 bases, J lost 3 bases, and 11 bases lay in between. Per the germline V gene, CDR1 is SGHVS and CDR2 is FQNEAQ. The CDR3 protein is CASSPGQIYEQYF. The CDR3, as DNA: TGTGCCAGCAGCCCTGGACAGATCTACGAGCAGTACTTC.

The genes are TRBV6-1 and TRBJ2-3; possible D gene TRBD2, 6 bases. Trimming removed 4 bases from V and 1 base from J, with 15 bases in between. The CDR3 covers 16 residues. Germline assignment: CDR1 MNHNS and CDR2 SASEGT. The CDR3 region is CASSGALAWGTDTQYF. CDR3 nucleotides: TGTGCCAGCAGTGGAGCTCTAGCGTGGGGCACAGATACGCAGTATTTT.

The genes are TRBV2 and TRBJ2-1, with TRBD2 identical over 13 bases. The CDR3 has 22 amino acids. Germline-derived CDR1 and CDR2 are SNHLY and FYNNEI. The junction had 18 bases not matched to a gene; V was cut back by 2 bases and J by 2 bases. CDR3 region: CASSENPSAPGLAGVAYNEQFF. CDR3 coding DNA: TGTGCCAGCAGTGAAAACCCGAGCGCCCCTGGACTAGCGGGAGTAGCCTACAATGAGCAGTTCTTC.

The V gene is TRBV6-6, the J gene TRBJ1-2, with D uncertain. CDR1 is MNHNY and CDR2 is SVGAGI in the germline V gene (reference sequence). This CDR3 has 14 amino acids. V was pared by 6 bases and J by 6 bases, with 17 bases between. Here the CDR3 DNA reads TGTGCCAGCAGACGGCGGGAACTCGTGGATGGCTACACCTTC. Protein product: CASRRRELVDGYTF.

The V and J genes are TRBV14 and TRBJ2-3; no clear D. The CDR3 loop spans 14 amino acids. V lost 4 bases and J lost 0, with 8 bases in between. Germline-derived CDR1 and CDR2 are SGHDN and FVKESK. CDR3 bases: TGTGCCAGCAGCCCGCGAGCCAGCACAGATACGCAGTATTTT. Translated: CASSPRASTDTQYF.

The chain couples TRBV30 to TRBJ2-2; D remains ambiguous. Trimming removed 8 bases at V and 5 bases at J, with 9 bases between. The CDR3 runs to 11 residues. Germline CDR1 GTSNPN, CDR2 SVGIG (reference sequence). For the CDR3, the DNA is TGTGCCAGTGGCAGGACCGGGGAGCTGTTTTTT. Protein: CASGRTGELFF.